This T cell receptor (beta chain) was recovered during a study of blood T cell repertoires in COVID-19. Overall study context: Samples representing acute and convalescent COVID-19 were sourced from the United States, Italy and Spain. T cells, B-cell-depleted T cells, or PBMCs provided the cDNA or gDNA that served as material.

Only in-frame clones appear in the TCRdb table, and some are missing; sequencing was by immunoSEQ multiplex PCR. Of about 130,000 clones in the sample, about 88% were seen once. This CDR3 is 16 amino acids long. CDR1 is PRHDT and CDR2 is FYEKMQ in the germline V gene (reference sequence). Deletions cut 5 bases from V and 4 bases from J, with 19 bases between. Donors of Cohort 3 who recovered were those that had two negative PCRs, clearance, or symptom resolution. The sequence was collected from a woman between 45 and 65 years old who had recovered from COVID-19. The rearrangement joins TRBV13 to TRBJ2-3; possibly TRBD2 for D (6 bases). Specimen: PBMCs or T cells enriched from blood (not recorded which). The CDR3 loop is CASSARERVGSDTQYF. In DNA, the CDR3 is TGTGCCAGCAGCGCCAGGGAGCGGGTGGGCTCAGATACGCAGTATTTT.